This is a list of T cell receptor beta chains from one sample in a study of response to subunit inactivated influenza vaccine. MiXCR, run by TCRdb on the RT-PCR reads, gives a single entry per CDR3 protein. This table has hundreds of thousands of distinct CDR3 sequences, 10% to 15% appearing once. Sequenced material: PBMCs from blood, taken about 40 days after vaccination. These receptors were obtained from a man aged 45-65 years who received an inactivated influenza vaccine. Each CDR3 is given with its conserved first and last residue. A D gene is named only where the DNA matches it firmly. Clone size is not always given. Where it is, it says once, few, many or a class for expanded clones.

V gene	D gene	clone size	CDR3 length	J gene	CDR3 DNA	CDR3 protein
TRBV7-2	TRBD1	few	14	TRBJ2-1	TGTGCCAGCAGTCGGGACAGGGGGCTATATGAGCAGTTCTTC	CASSRDRGLYEQFF
TRBV12-3/TRBV12-4	-	many	12	TRBJ2-1	TGTGCCAGCAGTTGGGACGGGAATGAGCAGTTCTTC	CASSWDGNEQFF
TRBV20-1	-	-	13	TRBJ1-1	TGCAGTGCTAGAGATCCCCGTATCGCTGAAGCTTTCTTT	CSARDPRIAEAFF
TRBV6-1	TRBD1	many	14	TRBJ2-2	TGTGCCAGCAGTCGGTACAGGGGTCCCGGGGAGCTGTTTTTT	CASSRYRGPGELFF
TRBV12-3/TRBV12-4	TRBD1	many	17	TRBJ2-5	TGTGCCAGCAGTCGTACCGGGACAGGGCTGTTTCAAGAGACCCAGTACTTC	CASSRTGTGLFQETQYF
TRBV18	-	-	13	TRBJ2-3	TGTGCCAGCTCACTTGAAGTCGCAGATACGCAGTATTTT	CASSLEVADTQYF
TRBV27	TRBD2	-	15	TRBJ2-3	TGTGCCAGCAGTACCGGACTAGCGGGAGGGCCACCGCAGTATTTT	CASSTGLAGGPPQYF
TRBV12-3/TRBV12-4	-	few	15	TRBJ1-1	TGTGCCAGCAGTTTAGTAGGGGGGACCGGGACACAAGCTTTCTTT	CASSLVGGTGTQAFF
TRBV7-3	TRBD1	few	15	TRBJ1-2	TGTGCCAGCAGCTTGACAGGGGGCGAGATAGGCGGCTACACCTTC	CASSLTGGEIGGYTF
TRBV20-1	TRBD2	-	14	TRBJ2-3	TGCAGTGGACGCCTAGCGGGAGGCGCAGATACGCAGTATTTT	CSGRLAGGADTQYF
TRBV28	TRBD2	-	13	TRBJ2-7	TGTGCCAGCTCCACGGGACTAGTGACCGAGCAGTACTTC	CASSTGLVTEQYF
TRBV11-1	TRBD2	many	19	TRBJ2-1	TGTGCCAGCAGCTTAGAGGCCCTCTCTCGCGGGAGGGCCGGCTATGAGCAGTTCTTC	CASSLEALSRGRAGYEQFF
TRBV4-2	TRBD1	few	16	TRBJ1-4	TGTGCCAGCAGCCAAGATAGGACAGGGGGTTATGAAAAACTGTTTTTT	CASSQDRTGGYEKLFF
TRBV12-3/TRBV12-4	TRBD2	-	15	TRBJ2-1	TGTGCCAGCAGAGTAGCGGGGGGAGGGGTGTTGGAGCAGTTCTTC	CASRVAGGGVLEQFF
TRBV27	TRBD1	few	15	TRBJ2-3	TGTGCCAGCAGTCCCGGGACAGGGTGGATGGATACGCAGTATTTT	CASSPGTGWMDTQYF
TRBV20-1	TRBD2	-	17	TRBJ2-1	TGCAGTGCTAGTCGTCTAGCGGGAGGGCCGAGCTACAATGAGCAGTTCTTC	CSASRLAGGPSYNEQFF
TRBV20-1	-	-	13	TRBJ1-5	TGCAGTGCTAGTTTGGTCCCCAATCAGCCCCAGCATTTT	CSASLVPNQPQHF
TRBV6-2/TRBV6-3	TRBD2	-	20	TRBJ2-2	TGTGCCAGCATCCCCGGAGCCGGACTAGCGGGGGGACCGAACACCGGGGAGCTGTTTTTT	CASIPGAGLAGGPNTGELFF
TRBV29-1	-	-	11	TRBJ2-5	TGCAGCGTTGAAAAGCGGGAGACCCAGTACTTC	CSVEKRETQYF
TRBV28	-	few	13	TRBJ2-5	TGTGCCAGCAGAGCAGGGGGGGGAGAGACCCAGTACTTC	CASRAGGGETQYF
TRBV5-6	-	few	17	TRBJ1-1	TGTGCCAGCAGCACCCGGAGGTCGGGGGGATGGGATACTGAAGCTTTCTTT	CASSTRRSGGWDTEAFF
TRBV5-1	TRBD1	-	14	TRBJ1-1	TGCGCCAGCACCCTAAATGCCGACAGGGGTGAAGCTTTCTTT	CASTLNADRGEAFF
TRBV20-1	-	-	14	TRBJ1-1	TGCAGTGCACCCCTCCGGGACAAAAACACTGAAGCTTTCTTT	CSAPLRDKNTEAFF
TRBV10-3	-	-	13	TRBJ2-7	TGTGCCATCAGTGGTCCAGACGGTTACGAGCAGTACTTC	CAISGPDGYEQYF
TRBV11-2	TRBD1	-	13	TRBJ1-2	TGTGCCAGCAGCCGCGGACAGGGCTATGGCTACACCTTC	CASSRGQGYGYTF
TRBV6-5	TRBD2	few	16	TRBJ2-3	TGTGCCAGCAGTTACTTAGCGGGGGCGGGCACAGATACGCAGTATTTT	CASSYLAGAGTDTQYF
TRBV20-1	-	few	12	TRBJ2-7	TGCAGTGCTAGAGATATCCACCACGAGCAGTACTTC	CSARDIHHEQYF
TRBV6-5	TRBD2	many	15	TRBJ2-2	TGTGCCAGCAGTTACGGCGGGAGGTTCGGCGGGGAGCTGTTTTTT	CASSYGGRFGGELFF
TRBV6-1	TRBD1	few	15	TRBJ2-3	TGTGCCAGCAGGGACCAAAGGGGGCGACCAGATACGCAGTATTTT	CASRDQRGRPDTQYF
TRBV11-2	TRBD2	few	18	TRBJ2-3	TGTGCCAGCAGCCTTATGGGGACCGGGACTAGCCCTGTAGATACGCAGTATTTT	CASSLMGTGTSPVDTQYF
TRBV18	-	once	14	TRBJ2-1	TGTGCCAGCTCACCCCAGCGGGCAACCAATGAGCAGTTCTTC	CASSPQRATNEQFF
TRBV6-2/TRBV6-3	-	few	13	TRBJ2-5	TGTGCCAGCAGACGACAGAGCCAAGAGACCCAGTACTTC	CASRRQSQETQYF
TRBV7-9	-	few	13	TRBJ2-7	TGTGCCAGCAGCTTCAGGAACAGGGATGAGCAGTACTTC	CASSFRNRDEQYF
TRBV5-5	TRBD1	few	12	TRBJ1-1	TGTGCCAGCAGCTTGCCGACAGGGTTAGCTTTCTTT	CASSLPTGLAFF